Listed below are T cell receptor beta chains from one sample, sequenced in a study of cytomegalovirus exposure and HLA in healthy donors. Only in-frame clones appear in the TCRdb table, and some are missing; sequencing was by immunoSEQ multiplex PCR. The repertoire holds 150,000 to 200,000 clones, with about nine tenths as singletons. The specimen sequenced was PBMCs. Every receptor here comes from a woman in her late teens or twenties in good health and CMV-seropositive. CDR3s include the opening cysteine and the closing phenylalanine or tryptophan. The D gene is left open where the match is weak.

D gene: TRBD1; V gene: TRBV6-6; CDR3 protein: CASSTRRGQGHYGYTF
D gene: TRBD1; V gene: TRBV10-2; CDR3 protein: CASGGQGIDEQYF
D gene: TRBD2; V gene: TRBV10-2; CDR3 protein: CASSELAGDNEQFF
D gene: TRBD1; V gene: TRBV18; CDR3 protein: CASSLGTGNQPQHF
D gene: TRBD2; V gene: TRBV6-4; CDR3 protein: CASSDSTSGSQYF
D gene: -; V gene: TRBV5-8; CDR3 protein: CASSFLRTLAGELFF
D gene: -; V gene: TRBV5-1; CDR3 protein: CASSAAGVAGAYEQYF
D gene: TRBD1; V gene: TRBV5-1; CDR3 protein: CASSATGTGEPEQYF
D gene: -; V gene: TRBV13; CDR3 protein: CASSEGKGSYEQYF
D gene: TRBD1; V gene: TRBV15; CDR3 protein: CATAQGNYGYTF
D gene: TRBD1; V gene: TRBV4-3; CDR3 protein: CASSQDRGTGGEYEQYF
D gene: TRBD1; V gene: TRBV19; CDR3 protein: CASTPGDRAYEQYF
D gene: -; V gene: TRBV19; CDR3 protein: CATEGGSYNEQFF
D gene: TRBD2; V gene: TRBV5-1; CDR3 protein: CASSLDRGGNEQYF